This TCR beta chain was recovered during a study of beta chain features in type 1 diabetes. Study-wide results and limits: Individuals with type 1 diabetes displayed fewer insertions and more deletions at VDJ junctions. Type 1 diabetes patients had TCRB CDR3s that were shorter (moderately but significantly so) in all four CD4+ subsets.

This clone has at least ten counts. Its antigen is unidentified. The whole isolated RNA underwent reverse transcription, so sequencing captured expressed TCRB transcripts. Data came from immunoSEQ multiplex PCR; TCRdb stores just in-frame clones and leaves some out. The sample yields around 190,000 clones, about 13% seen once. The V and J ends lost 1 base and 2 bases respectively, with 5 bases between them. The CDR3 extends over 13 amino acids. CDR1 is SEHNR and CDR2 is FQNEAQ in the germline V gene (reference sequence). This chain links TRBV7-9 with TRBJ1-2, with D possibly TRBD1 on 5 matching bases. This sequence originates from a woman aged 18-29 years in good health. Sequenced material: central memory CD4+ T cells from blood. DNA for the CDR3: TGTGCCAGCAGCTTAGGACAGAACTATGGCTACACCTTC. This encodes CASSLGQNYGYTF.